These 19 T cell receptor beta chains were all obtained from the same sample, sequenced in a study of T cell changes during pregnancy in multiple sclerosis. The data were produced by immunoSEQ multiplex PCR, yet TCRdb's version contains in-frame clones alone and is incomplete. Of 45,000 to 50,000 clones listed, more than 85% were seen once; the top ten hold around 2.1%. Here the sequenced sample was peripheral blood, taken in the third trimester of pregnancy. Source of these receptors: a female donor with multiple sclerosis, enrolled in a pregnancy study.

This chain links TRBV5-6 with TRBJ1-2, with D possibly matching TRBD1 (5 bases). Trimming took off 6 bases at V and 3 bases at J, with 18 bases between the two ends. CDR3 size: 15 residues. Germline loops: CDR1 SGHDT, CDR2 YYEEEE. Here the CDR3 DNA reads TGTGCCAGCATCCCTAGAACAGGCTTTTACTATGGCTACACCTTC. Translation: CASIPRTGFYYGYTF.

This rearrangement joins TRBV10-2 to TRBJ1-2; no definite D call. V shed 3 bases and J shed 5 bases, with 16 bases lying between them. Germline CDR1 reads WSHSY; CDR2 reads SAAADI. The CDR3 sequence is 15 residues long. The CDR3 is CASSDRVGSRYGYTF. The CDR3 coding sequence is TGCGCCAGCAGTGATCGGGTCGGTTCTCGATATGGCTACACCTTC.

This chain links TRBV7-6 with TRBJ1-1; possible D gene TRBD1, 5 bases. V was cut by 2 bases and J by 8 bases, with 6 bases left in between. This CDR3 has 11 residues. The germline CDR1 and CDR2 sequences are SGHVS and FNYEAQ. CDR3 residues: CASSLKGEAFF. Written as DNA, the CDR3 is TGTGCCAGCAGCTTAAAGGGGGAAGCTTTCTTT. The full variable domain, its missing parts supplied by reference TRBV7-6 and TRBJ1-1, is GAGVSQSPRYKVTKRGQDVALRCDPISGHVSLYWYRQALGQGPEFLTYFNYEAQQDKSGLPNDRFSAERPEGSISTLTIQRTEQRDSAMYRCASSLKGEAFFGQGTRLTVV.

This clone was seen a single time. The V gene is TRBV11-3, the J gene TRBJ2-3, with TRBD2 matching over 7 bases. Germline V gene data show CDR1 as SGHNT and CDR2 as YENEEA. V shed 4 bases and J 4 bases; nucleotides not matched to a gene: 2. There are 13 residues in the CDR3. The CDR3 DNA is TGTGCCAGCAGCTCGGGAGGTCCAGATACGCAGTATTTT. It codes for CASSSGGPDTQYF.

CDR3 sequence reads: CASSESLIGGQGLHEQYF. The CDR3 region has the DNA TGTGCCAGCAGTGAATCTCTAATAGGAGGACAGGGTTTGCACGAGCAGTACTTC. This sequence joins TRBV25-1 and TRBJ2-5, with 8 bases aligning to TRBD1. The J call may be wrong; the DNA end is better matched by TRBJ2-7. The V gene's germline CDR1 is MGHDK and CDR2 SYGVNS. The CDR3 has 18 residues.

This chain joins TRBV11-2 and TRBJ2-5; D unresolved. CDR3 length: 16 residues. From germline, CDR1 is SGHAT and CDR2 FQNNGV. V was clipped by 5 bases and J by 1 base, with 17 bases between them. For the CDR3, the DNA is TGTGCCAGCAGCCCCTCATGGGCAGGCCTCCAAGAGACCCAGTACTTC. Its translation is CASSPSWAGLQETQYF.

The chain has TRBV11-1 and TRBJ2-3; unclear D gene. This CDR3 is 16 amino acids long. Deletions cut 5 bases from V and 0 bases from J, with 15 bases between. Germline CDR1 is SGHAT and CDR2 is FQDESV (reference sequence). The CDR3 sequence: CASSPLELASTDTQYF. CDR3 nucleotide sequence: TGTGCCAGCAGCCCACTCGAACTTGCAAGCACAGATACGCAGTATTTT.

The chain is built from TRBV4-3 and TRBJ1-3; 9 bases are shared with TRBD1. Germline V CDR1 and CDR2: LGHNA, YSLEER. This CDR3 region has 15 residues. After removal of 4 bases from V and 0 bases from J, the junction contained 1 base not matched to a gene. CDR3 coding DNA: TGCGCCAGCAGCCGGGGACAGGGCTCTGGAAACACCATATATTTT. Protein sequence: CASSRGQGSGNTIYF.

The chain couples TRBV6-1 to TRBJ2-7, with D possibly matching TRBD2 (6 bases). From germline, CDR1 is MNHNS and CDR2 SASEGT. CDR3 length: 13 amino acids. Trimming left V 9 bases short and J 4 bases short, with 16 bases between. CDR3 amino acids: CASLRGTSYEQYF. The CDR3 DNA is TGTGCCAGTCTACGAGGGACTTCGTACGAGCAGTACTTC.

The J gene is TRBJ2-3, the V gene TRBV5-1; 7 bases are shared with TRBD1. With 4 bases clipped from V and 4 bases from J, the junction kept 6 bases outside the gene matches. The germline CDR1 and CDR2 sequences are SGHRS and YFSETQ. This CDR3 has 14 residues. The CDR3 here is CASSTDRAADTQYF. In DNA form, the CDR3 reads TGCGCCAGCAGCACCGACAGGGCGGCAGATACGCAGTATTTT.

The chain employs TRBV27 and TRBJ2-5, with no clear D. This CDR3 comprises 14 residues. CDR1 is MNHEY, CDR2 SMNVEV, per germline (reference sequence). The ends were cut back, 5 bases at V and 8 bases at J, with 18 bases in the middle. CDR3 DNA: TGTGCCAGCAGTCCCACCTCCCTAGAAGTCACCCAGTACTTC. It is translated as CASSPTSLEVTQYF.

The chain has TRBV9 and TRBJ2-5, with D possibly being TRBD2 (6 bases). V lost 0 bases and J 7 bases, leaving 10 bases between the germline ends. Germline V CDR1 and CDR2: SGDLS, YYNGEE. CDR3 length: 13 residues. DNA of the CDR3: TGTGCCAGCAGCGTAGACGGGAGCGCGACCCAGTACTTC. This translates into CASSVDGSATQYF. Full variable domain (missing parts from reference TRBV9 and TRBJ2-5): DSGVTQTPKHLITATGQRVTLRCSPRSGDLSVYWYQQSLDQGLQFLIQYYNGEERAKGNILERFSAQQFPDLHSELNLSSLELGDSALYFCASSVDGSATQYFGPGTRLLVL.

CDR3 sequence (DNA): TGTGCCAGTAGTATCCCACTACCCTACAATGAGCAGTTCTTC. This sequence encodes CASSIPLPYNEQFF. This chain uses TRBV19 with TRBJ2-1; D gene unclear. The germline V gene encodes CDR1 LNHDA and CDR2 SQIVND (reference sequence). Trimming removed 3 bases at V and 2 bases at J, with 8 bases between. The CDR3 is 14 residues long.

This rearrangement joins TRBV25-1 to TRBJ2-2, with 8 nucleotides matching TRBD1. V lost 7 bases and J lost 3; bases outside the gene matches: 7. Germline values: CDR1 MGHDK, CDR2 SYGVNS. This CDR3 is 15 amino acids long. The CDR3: CASNDDRGYTGELFF. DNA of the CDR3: TGTGCCAGCAACGATGACAGGGGTTACACCGGGGAGCTGTTTTTT.

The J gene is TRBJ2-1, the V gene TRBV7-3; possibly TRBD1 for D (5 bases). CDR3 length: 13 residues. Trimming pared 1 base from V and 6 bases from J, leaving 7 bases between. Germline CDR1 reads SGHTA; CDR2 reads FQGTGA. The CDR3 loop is CASSLMQGNEQFF. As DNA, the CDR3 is TGTGCCAGCAGCTTAATGCAGGGCAATGAGCAGTTCTTC.

The CDR3 protein is CATRAAGWGETQYF. In DNA form, the CDR3 reads TGTGCCACCAGAGCGGCAGGTTGGGGAGAGACCCAGTACTTC. V gene TRBV15 combines with J gene TRBJ2-5; the D gene is possibly TRBD2 (5 bases). The CDR3 consists of 14 residues. Germline V gene lookup returns CDR1 LNHNV and CDR2 YYDKDF (reference sequence). Trimming took off 6 bases at V and 4 bases at J, with 15 bases between the two ends.

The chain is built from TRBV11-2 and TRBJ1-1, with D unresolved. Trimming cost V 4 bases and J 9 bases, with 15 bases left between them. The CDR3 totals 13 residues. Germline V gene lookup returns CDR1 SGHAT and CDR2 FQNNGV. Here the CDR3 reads CASSSRQVKQAFF. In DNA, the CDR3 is TGTGCCAGCAGCTCCCGACAAGTAAAACAAGCTTTCTTT.

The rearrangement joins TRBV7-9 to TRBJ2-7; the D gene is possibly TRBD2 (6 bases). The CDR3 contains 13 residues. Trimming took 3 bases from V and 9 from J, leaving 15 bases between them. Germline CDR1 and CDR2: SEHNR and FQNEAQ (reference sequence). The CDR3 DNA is TGTGCCAGCAGCTTTAGCGGACCCGAGTTGCAGTACTTC. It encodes CASSFSGPELQYF. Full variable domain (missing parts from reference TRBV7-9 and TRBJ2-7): DTGVSQNPRHKITKRGQNVTFRCDPISEHNRLYWYRQTLGQGPEFLTYFQNEAQLEKSRLLSDRFSAERPKGSFSTLEIQRTEQGDSAMYLCASSFSGPELQYFGPGTRLTVT.

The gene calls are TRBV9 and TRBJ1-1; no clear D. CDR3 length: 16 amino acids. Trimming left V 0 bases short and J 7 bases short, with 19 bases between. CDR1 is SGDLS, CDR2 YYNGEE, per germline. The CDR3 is CASSVVGSGGGSEAFF. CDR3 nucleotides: TGTGCCAGCAGCGTAGTCGGGTCAGGCGGCGGGAGTGAAGCTTTCTTT.